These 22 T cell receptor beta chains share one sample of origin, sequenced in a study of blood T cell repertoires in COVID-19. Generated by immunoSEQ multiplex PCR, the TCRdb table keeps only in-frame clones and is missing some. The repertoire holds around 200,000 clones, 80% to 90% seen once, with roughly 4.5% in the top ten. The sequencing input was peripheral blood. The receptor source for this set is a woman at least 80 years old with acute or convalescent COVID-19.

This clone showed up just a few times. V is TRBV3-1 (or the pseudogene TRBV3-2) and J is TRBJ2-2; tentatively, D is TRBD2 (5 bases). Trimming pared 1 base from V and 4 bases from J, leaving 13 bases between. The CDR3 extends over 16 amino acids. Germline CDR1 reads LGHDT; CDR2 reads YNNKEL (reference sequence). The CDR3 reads CASSQVFSAGTGELFF. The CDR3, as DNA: TGTGCCAGCAGCCAAGTATTTTCCGCGGGCACCGGGGAGCTGTTTTTT.

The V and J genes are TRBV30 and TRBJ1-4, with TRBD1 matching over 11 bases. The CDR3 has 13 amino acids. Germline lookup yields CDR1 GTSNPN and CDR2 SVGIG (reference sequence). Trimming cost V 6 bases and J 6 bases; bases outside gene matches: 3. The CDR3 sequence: CACPGQGDEKLFF. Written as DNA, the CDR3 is TGTGCCTGCCCGGGACAGGGGGATGAAAAACTGTTTTTT.

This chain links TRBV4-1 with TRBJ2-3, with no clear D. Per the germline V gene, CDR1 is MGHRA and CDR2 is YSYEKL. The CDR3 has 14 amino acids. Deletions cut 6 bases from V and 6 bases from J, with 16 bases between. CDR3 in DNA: TGCGCCAGCAGTCCCGTCAGGAACATTGATACGCAGTATTTT. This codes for CASSPVRNIDTQYF.

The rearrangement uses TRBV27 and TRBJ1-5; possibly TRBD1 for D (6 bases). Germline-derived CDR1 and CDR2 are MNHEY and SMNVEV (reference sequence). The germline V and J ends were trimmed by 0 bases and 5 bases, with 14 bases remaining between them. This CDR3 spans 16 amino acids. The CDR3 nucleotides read TGTGCCAGCAGTTTATCGAGACAGGCGGGTCATCAGCCCCAGCATTTT. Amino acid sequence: CASSLSRQAGHQPQHF.

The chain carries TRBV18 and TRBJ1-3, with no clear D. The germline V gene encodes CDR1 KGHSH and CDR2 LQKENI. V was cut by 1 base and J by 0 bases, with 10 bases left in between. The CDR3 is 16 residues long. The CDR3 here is CASSPQPRGSGNTIYF. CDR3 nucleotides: TGTGCCAGCTCACCACAACCGAGAGGCTCTGGAAACACCATATATTTT.

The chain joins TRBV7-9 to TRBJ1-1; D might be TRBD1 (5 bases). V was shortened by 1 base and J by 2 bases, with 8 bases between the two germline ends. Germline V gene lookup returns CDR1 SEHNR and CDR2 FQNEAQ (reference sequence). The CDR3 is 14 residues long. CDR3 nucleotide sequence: TGTGCCAGCAGCTTAGAAGGGGTTAACACTGAAGCTTTCTTT. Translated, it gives CASSLEGVNTEAFF.

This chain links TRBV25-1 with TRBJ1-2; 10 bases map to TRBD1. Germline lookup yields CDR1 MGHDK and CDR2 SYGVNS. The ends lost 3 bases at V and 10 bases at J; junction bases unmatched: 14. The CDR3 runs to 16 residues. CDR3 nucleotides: TGTGCCAGCAGTGACCAATTGACAGGGGGCGCCGGGGTCTACACCTTC. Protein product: CASSDQLTGGAGVYTF.

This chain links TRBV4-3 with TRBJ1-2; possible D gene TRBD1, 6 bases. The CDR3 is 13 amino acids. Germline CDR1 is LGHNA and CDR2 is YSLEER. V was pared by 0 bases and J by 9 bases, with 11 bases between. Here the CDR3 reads CASSQDRGIRYTF. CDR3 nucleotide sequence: TGCGCCAGCAGCCAAGACAGGGGAATTCGCTACACCTTC.

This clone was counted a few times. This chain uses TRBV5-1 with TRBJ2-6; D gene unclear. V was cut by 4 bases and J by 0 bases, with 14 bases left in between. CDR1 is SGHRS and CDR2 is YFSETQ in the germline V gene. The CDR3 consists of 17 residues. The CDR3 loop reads CASSAPEQFSGANVLTF. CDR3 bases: TGCGCCAGCAGCGCGCCAGAACAGTTCTCTGGGGCCAACGTCCTGACTTTC.

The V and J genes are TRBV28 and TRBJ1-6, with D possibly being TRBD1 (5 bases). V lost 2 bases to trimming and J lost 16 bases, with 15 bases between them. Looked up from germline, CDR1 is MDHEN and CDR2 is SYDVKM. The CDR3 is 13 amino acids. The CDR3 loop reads CASSLHPPDTLHF. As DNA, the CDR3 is TGTGCCAGCAGTTTACACCCCCCGGACACGCTCCACTTT.

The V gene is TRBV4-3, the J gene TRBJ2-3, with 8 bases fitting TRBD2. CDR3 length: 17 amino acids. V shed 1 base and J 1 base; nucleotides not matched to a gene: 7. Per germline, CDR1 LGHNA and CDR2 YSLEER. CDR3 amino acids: CASSQVVSGSGTDTQYF. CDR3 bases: TGCGCCAGCAGCCAAGTCGTAAGCGGGAGTGGCACAGATACGCAGTATTTT.

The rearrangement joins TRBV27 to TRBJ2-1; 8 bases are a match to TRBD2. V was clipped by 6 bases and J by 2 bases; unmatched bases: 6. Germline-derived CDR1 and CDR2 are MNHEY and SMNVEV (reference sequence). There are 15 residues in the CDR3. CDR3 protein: CASRQLAEPYNEQFF. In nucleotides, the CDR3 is TGTGCCAGCAGACAACTAGCGGAGCCCTACAATGAGCAGTTCTTC.

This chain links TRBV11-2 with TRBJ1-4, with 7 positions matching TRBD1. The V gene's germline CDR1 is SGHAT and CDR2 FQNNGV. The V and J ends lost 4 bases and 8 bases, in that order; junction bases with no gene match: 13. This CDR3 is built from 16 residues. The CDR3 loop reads CASSSISQGRQEKLFF. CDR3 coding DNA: TGTGCCAGCAGCTCCATCTCACAGGGGAGGCAGGAAAAACTGTTTTTT. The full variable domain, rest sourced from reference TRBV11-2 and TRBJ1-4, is EAGVAQSPRYKIIEKRQSVAFWCNPISGHATLYWYQQILGQGPKLLIQFQNNGVVDDSQLPKDRFSAERLKGVDSTLKIQPAKLEDSAVYLCASSSISQGRQEKLFFGSGTQLSVL.

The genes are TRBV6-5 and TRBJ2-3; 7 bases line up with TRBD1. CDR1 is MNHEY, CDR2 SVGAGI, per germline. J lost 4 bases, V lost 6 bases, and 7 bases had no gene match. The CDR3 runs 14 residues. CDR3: CASSPQGYSDTQYF. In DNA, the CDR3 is TGTGCCAGCAGCCCACAGGGGTACTCAGATACGCAGTATTTT.

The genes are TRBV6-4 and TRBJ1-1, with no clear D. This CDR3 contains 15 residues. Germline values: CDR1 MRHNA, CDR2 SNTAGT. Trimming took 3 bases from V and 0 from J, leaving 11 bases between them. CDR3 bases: TGTGCCAGCAGTGATCCCCCCCAGATGAACACTGAAGCTTTCTTT. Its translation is CASSDPPQMNTEAFF.

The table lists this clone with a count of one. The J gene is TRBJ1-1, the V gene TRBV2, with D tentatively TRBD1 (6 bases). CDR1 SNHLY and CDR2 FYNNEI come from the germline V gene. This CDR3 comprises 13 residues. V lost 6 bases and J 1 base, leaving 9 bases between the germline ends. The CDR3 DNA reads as TGTGCCAGCAGCACAGGGACGAACACTGAAGCTTTCTTT. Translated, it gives CASSTGTNTEAFF. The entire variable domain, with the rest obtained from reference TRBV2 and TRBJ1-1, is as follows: EPEVTQTPSHQVTQMGQEVILRCVPISNHLYFYWYRQILGQKVEFLVSFYNNEISEKSEIFDDQFSVERPDGSNFTLKIRSTKLEDSAMYFCASSTGTNTEAFFGQGTRLTVV.

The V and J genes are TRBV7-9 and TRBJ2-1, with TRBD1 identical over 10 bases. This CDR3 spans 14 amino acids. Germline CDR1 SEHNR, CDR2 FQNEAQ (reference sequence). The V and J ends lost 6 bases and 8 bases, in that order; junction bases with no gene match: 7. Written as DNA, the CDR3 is TGTGCCAGCAGTTTCTGGGACAGGGGCTATGAGCAGTTCTTC. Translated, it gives CASSFWDRGYEQFF.

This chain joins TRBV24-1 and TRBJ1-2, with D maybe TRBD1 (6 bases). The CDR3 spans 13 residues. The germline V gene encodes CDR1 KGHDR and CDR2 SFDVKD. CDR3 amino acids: CAPRGGLYYGYTF. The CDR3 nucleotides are TGTGCTCCTCGGGGGGGCCTTTACTATGGCTACACCTTC.

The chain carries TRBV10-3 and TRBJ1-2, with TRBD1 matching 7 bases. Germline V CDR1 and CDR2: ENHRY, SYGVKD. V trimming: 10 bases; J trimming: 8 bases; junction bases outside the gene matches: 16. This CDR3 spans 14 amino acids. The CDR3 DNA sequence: TGTGCCACGGGGACAGTCCCACAACGGTGGGGCTACACCTTC. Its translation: CATGTVPQRWGYTF.

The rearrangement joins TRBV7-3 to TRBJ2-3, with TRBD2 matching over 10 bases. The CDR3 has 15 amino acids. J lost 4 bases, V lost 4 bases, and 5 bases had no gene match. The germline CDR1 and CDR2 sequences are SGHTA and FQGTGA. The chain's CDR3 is CASSSNGLAADTQYF. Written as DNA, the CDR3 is TGTGCCAGCAGCTCCAACGGACTAGCGGCAGATACGCAGTATTTT.

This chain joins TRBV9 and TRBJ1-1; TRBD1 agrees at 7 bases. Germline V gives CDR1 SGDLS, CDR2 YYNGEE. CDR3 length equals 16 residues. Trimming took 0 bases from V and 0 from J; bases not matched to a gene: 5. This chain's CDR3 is CASSVEGQHLNTEAFF. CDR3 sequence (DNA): TGTGCCAGCAGCGTAGAGGGACAGCATCTGAACACTGAAGCTTTCTTT.

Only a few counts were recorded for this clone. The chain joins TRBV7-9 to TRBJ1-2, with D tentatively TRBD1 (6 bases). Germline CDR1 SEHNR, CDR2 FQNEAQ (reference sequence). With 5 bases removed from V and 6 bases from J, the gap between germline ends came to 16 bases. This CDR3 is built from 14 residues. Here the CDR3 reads CASSAIQGYHGYTF. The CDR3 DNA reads TGTGCCAGCAGCGCAATTCAGGGGTATCATGGCTACACCTTC.